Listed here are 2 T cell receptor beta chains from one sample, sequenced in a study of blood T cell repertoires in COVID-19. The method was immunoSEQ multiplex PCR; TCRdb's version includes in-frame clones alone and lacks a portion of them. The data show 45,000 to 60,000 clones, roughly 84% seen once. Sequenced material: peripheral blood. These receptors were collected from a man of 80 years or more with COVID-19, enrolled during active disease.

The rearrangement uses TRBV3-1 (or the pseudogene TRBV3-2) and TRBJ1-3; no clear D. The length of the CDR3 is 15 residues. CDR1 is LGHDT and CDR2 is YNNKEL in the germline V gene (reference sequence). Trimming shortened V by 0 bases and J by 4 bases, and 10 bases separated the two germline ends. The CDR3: CASSQDRLSGNTIYF. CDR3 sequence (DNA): TGTGCCAGCAGCCAAGACAGGCTCTCAGGAAACACCATATATTTT.

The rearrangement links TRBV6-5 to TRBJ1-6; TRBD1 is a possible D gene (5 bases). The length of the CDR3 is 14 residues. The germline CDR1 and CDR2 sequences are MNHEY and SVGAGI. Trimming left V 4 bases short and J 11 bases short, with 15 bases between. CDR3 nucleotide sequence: TGTGCCAGCAGTTCCCGTCAGGGATGGACACCCCTCCACTTT. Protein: CASSSRQGWTPLHF.